This T cell receptor beta chain was sequenced for a study of blood T cell repertoires in COVID-19. This clone appeared a few times. In the study's own analysis: Cell counts per sample came from amplifying reference gene primers. Produced via immunoSEQ multiplex PCR; TCRdb's table is partial and in-frame only. V and J calls and clone size are those listed in that table; D and trimming were worked out from the DNA. The sample lists 200,000 to 250,000 clones; around 83% were seen once. V was pared by 2 bases and J by 8 bases, with 9 bases between. The CDR3 is 13 amino acids. CDR1 and CDR2 from the germline V gene are LNHDA and SQIVND (reference sequence).

The chain links TRBV19 to TRBJ1-4; D is unclear. The receptor was isolated from a woman in her forties who had recovered from COVID-19. The material sequenced was PBMCs or T cells enriched from blood (not recorded which). CDR3 in amino acids: CASSISRGEKLFF. The CDR3 DNA follows: TGTGCCAGTAGTATATCCCGAGGGGAAAAACTGTTTTTT. The full variable domain, rest sourced from reference TRBV19 and TRBJ1-4, is DGGITQSPKYLFRKEGQNVTLSCEQNLNHDAMYWYRQDPGQGLRLIYYSQIVNDFQKGDIAEGYSVSREKKESFPLTVTSAQKNPTAFYLCASSISRGEKLFFGSGTQLSVL.